The clone carrying this TCR beta chain turned up a few times. The antigen remains unidentified. The CDR3 length is 15 residues. With 1 base clipped from V and 2 bases from J, the junction kept 4 bases outside the gene matches. CDR1 and CDR2 (germline): LGHNA, YNFKEQ. TCRdb fed the reads into MiXCR, producing one record per CDR3 protein. The sample includes 200,000 to 250,000 distinct CDR3 sequences, 20% to 25% of them seen just once. The record originates from a study of T cell repertoires in cytomegalovirus infection. Overall study: Both a matching HLA type and CMV infection were indicated by public TCR beta signatures. General study findings and limits: Pooled public TCR beta family frequency picked out CMV carriers with the relevant HLA. In two of eight donors, the top clonotype was HLA-C-restricted CMV-specific.

The origin of this receptor is a human donor in good health (CMV status not recorded). Some clones in this sample may be carry-over from other donors' samples. The sample comprised CD8+ T cells from PBMCs. The rearrangement links TRBV4-2 to TRBJ2-7, with TRBD2 matching over 8 bases. CDR3 sequence reads: CASSQGAGATYEQYF. CDR3 nucleotide sequence: TGTGCCAGCAGCCAAGGAGCGGGGGCCACCTACGAGCAGTACTTC.